This T cell receptor beta chain was profiled in a study of cytomegalovirus exposure and HLA in healthy donors. Study context: Assignment to the Caucasian-associated ancestry cluster applied to approximately 80% of the approximately 400 genotyped donors. Whole-study findings and limits: It was shown in a later analysis that HLA-associated TCR beta chains were more clonally expanded than other, equally common chains.

The CDR3 loop spans 16 amino acids. CDR1 and CDR2 from the germline V gene are MNHNS and SASEGT. V was pared by 1 base and J by 1 base, with 4 bases of the junction left unmatched. With regard to this clone: Its antigen is still unknown.

The PCR used 60 Vbeta and 13 Jbeta primers. The method was immunoSEQ multiplex PCR; TCRdb's version includes in-frame clones alone and lacks a portion of them. The data show about 130,000 clones, around 80% seen once. The rearrangement links TRBV6-1 to TRBJ2-7, with 10 bases matching TRBD2. Sequenced material: PBMCs. This receptor was taken from a man between 25 and 39 years old in good health and CMV-seronegative. CDR3 sequence reads: CASSEELAGRSYEQYF. CDR3 DNA sequence: TGTGCCAGCAGTGAAGAACTAGCGGGACGGTCCTACGAGCAGTACTTC.